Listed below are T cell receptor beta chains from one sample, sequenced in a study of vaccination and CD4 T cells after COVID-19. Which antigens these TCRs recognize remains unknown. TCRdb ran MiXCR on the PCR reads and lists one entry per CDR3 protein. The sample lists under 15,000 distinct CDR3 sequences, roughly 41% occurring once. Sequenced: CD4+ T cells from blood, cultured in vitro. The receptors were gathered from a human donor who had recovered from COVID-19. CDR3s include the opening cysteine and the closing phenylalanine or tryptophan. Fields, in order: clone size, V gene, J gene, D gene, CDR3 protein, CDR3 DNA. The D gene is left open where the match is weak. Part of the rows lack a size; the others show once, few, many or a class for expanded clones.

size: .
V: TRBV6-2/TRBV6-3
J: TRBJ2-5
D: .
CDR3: CASSYGGNTGWGETQYF
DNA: TGTGCCAGCAGTTATGGGGGGAACACCGGCTGGGGAGAGACCCAGTACTTC

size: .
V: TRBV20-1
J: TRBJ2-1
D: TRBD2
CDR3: CSARVSSGGVNEQFF
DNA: TGCAGTGCTAGAGTCTCCAGCGGGGGGGTCAATGAGCAGTTCTTC

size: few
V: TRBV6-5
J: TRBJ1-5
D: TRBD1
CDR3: CASSYQRQGPQHF
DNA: TGTGCCAGCAGTTACCAAAGACAGGGCCCCCAGCATTTT

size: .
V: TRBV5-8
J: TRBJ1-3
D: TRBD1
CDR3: CASSLEGQGTNTIYF
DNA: TGTGCCAGCAGCTTGGAGGGACAGGGTACGAACACCATATATTTT

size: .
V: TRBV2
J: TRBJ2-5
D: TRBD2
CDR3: CASSELGLAGETQYF
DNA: TGTGCCAGCAGTGAACTAGGACTAGCGGGGGAGACCCAGTACTTC

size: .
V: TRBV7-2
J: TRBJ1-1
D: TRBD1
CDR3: CASSLEGTANTEAFF
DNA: TGTGCCAGCAGCTTAGAGGGGACAGCCAACACTGAAGCTTTCTTT

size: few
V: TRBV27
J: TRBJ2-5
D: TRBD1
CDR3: CASSPAGQGIQETQYF
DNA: TGTGCCAGCAGCCCTGCGGGACAGGGTATCCAAGAGACCCAGTACTTC

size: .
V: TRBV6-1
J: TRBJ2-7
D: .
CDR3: CATHRVGYEQYF
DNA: TGTGCCACCCACCGGGTGGGCTACGAGCAGTACTTC

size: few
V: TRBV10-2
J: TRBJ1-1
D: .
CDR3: CASSGGAEAFF
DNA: TGCGCCAGCAGTGGAGGGGCTGAAGCTTTCTTT

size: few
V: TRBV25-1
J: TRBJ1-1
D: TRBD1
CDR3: CASSEFGQVNTEAFF
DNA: TGTGCCAGCAGTGAGTTTGGACAGGTGAACACTGAAGCTTTCTTT

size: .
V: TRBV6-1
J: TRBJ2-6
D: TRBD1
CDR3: CASSKRGQALVPGANVLTF
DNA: TGTGCCAGCAGTAAACGGGGACAGGCTTTAGTGCCTGGGGCCAACGTCCTGACTTTC